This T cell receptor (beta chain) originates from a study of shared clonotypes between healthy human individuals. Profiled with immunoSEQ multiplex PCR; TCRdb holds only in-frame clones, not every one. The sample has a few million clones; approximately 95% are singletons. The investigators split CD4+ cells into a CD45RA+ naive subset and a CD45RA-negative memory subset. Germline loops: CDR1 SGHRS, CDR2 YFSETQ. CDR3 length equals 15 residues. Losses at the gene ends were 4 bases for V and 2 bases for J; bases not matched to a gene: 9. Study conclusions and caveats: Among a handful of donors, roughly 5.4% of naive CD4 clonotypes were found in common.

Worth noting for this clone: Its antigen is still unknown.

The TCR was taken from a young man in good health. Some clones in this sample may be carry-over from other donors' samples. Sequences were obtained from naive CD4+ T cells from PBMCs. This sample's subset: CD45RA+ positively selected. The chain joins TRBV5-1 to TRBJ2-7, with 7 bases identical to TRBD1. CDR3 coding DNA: TGCGCCAGCAGCGGAACGACAGGGAGAACCTACGAGCAGTACTTC. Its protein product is CASSGTTGRTYEQYF.